This entry concerns a single T cell receptor (beta chain). This clonotype occurred many times. The target of this receptor is not known. It has no much larger one-base neighbor in the sample; base qualities were not kept. Sample time point, as interpreted from the label and publication: newly diagnosed GD, antithyroid drugs for less than 3 months. RNA was extracted from PBMCs in TRIzol for both TCR sequencing and RNA sequencing. Graves' disease was diagnosed according to American Thyroid Association guidelines. Patients were recruited from an endocrinology department in Xi'an, China. Each patient gave about 9.1 milliliters of peripheral blood, collected in an EDTA anticoagulant tube. Ficoll Paque Plus density gradient separation was used to isolate PBMCs, and no further T cell sorting was done. An Agilent 2100 Bioanalyzer and agarose gel were used to check RNA quality, and a NanoDrop 2000 was used to measure RNA concentration.

Via the germline V gene, CDR1 is MNHEY and CDR2 SVGEGT. The CDR3 covers 14 residues, taking in both the cysteine and the phenylalanine. The DNA shown is the 42-base CDR3, in frame from base 1. Trimming costs V 5 bases and J 0 bases, and their ends lie 10 bases apart. The data stem from a study of regulatory T cells in long-lasting Graves disease (dated by TCRdb to about 2021). Notes on the research overall: Antithyroid drugs had been taken for less than 3 months by newly diagnosed Graves' disease patients. TCR sequencing covered roughly 13 persistent and about 20 newly diagnosed Graves' disease patients, approximately 33 samples in total. The study took place in China and was registered as a clinical trial. This study used TCR sequencing and RNA sequencing of peripheral blood to compare persistent Graves' disease patients against newly diagnosed Graves' disease patients.

To prepare the library, multiplex PCR was applied. Sequenced using an Illumina HiSeq 4000. To build TCR beta libraries, CDR3 regions were amplified by Arm-PCR using iRepertoire HTBI primers. Gel purification was performed on PCR products prior to sequencing. The authors processed their data as follows. Across samples, 55 to 80 TRBV and roughly 15 TRBJ segments were identified and used for gene usage analysis of CDR3 amino acid clonotypes. COPE and FqMerger were used to merge filtered high-quality paired reads into contigs. Contigs were aligned with BLAST to IMGT TRBV, TRBD and TRBJ reference genes, and CDR3 was defined per IMGT. Clonotypes above 0.1% frequency were classified as highly expanded clones. Repertoire diversity was measured by Shannon entropy, and V-J evenness by the Gini coefficient. Public clonotypes were defined as clonotypes shared by more than one individual. TCRdb applied fastp at Q25 and MiXCR to the public reads, then kept only in-frame beta chains. Here each entry gathers all rows of one CDR3 protein and keeps the most common genes and DNA. These V and J calls derive from TCRdb rather than the authors' analysis. Within this sample are around 500,000 distinct CDR3 sequences, with approximately 12% of them counted one time only. 8.9% of the sample lies in the top ten.

The research as a whole found: Sequencing and analysis were limited to the TCR beta chain. A larger number of public clonotypes was shared among persistent patients (approximately 2,500) than among newly diagnosed patients (around 970). TRBV28, TRBJ1-2 and TRBJ2-5 were preferentially used in persistent disease, while TRBV20-1 and TRBJ2-1 were favored in newly diagnosed disease. The study examined only peripheral blood because the primary lesion, thyroid tissue, could not be accessed. Compared with newly diagnosed patients, persistent Graves' disease patients had lower TCR Shannon entropy and fewer highly expanded clones, which suggests clonal expansion. The authors noted that the small sample size was a limitation that may lower accuracy.

The data also belong to a second study, concerning T cells in Graves' hyperthyroidism and ophthalmopathy. Per that second paper: A patient counted as having stable Graves' hyperthyroidism if no progression to ophthalmopathy occurred over 18 months of follow-up. Hyperthyroidism patients were newly diagnosed, with disease duration under 2 months, and aged 18 to 65 years. The study excluded patients with uncontrolled infections, other autoimmune diseases, pregnancy or lactation. Diagnoses were based on clinical symptoms, serum thyroxine and TRAb, thyroid ultrasound and orbital computed tomography. A first-round RT-PCR of the TCR CDR3 used the HTBI primer set with the Qiagen OneStep RT-PCR kit. Blood samples also contained most of the expanded thyroid clonotypes (frequency above 0.001), which suggests that blood repertoires may reflect thyroid immune responses. In cross-validation, a model built on a 13 V-J signature told ophthalmopathy apart from stable hyperthyroidism with approximately 90% sensitivity and about 81% specificity, and in testing the same model reached 80%/75%. In validation, the model predicted progression to ophthalmopathy with approximately 69% sensitivity and roughly 72% specificity, a median of around 6.6 months before onset. A discovery cohort of roughly 96 patients, approximately 44 with Graves' ophthalmopathy and more than 55 with stable Graves' hyperthyroidism, was used to find distinguishing TCR V-J signatures. An independent validation cohort of some 18 hyperthyroidism patients and roughly 16 patients who later progressed to ophthalmopathy tested prospective prediction of ophthalmopathy. The 90 to 100 discovery patients were randomly divided into training and test sets at a 7:3 ratio. In addition, the study compared T-cell repertoires in thyroid tissue and in blood from several Graves' hyperthyroidism patients. After blood sampling, hyperthyroidism patients were treated with methimazole at a starting dose of 30 mg daily, and ophthalmopathy patients were treated with high-dose intravenous methylprednisolone. The libraries were constructed in a second round of multiplex PCR and then size-selected and purified. Sequencing of the libraries was done on an Illumina HiSeq2000 using paired-end 100 bp reads. SOAPnuke was used to process the raw data, removing reads that contained adapters or uncalled bases, had a mean Phred below 15, or lacked an exact match to the constant primer or identifier. High-quality paired reads were merged using COPE v1.2.5, and each unique nucleotide sequence was defined as a clonotype. MiTCR v1.1 was used to align clonotypes to the IMGT TRBV, TRBD and TRBJ reference segments. Analysis was restricted to V-J combinations with a frequency above 0.0001, which covered about 99% of repertoires. A TCS score was defined as the ratio between F50 (clonal expansion) and ExV (chaos), using BLOSUM62-based TCRdist between CDR3 peptides within each V-J. Welch's t-statistics and random forest reduced some 510 V-J features to roughly 13, which were used in a naive Bayes classifier (R e1071). No statistical method was used to fix the sample size in advance, and group allocation was not hidden from the investigators. According to the paper, TCR Vbeta CDR3 sequencing was carried out on approximately 140 peripheral blood samples, which came from under 50 ophthalmopathy, some 73 hyperthyroidism and approximately 17 progressor patients.

The sample here was peripheral blood mononuclear cells (PBMCs), taken at new diagnosis, from a patient treated with antithyroid drugs. The chain was built from TRBV6-2 or TRBV6-3 and TRBJ2-5, with an unclear D gene assignment. The clonotype originates from a woman under 40 with Graves disease. Donor details come from another sample of the same person, matched by shared clones. This receptor has the CDR3 CASSKEAYQETQYF. The sequenced DNA is TGTGCCAGCAGTAAAGAGGCGTACCAAGAGACCCAGTACTTC.